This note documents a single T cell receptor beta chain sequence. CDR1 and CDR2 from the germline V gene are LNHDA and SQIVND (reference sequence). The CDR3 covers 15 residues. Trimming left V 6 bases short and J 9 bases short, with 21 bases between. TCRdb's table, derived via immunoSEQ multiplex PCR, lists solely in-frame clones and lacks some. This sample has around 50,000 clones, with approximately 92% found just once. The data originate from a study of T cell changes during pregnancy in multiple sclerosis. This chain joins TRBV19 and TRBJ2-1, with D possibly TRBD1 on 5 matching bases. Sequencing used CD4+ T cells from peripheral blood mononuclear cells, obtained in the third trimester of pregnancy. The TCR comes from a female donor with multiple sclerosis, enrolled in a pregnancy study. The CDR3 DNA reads TGTGCCAGTAGCACAGGCCCTCATAGATATGGTGAGCAGTTCTTC. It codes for CASSTGPHRYGEQFF.